This passage covers 29 T cell receptor beta chains from one sample sequenced in a study of CD8+ T cells in alopecia areata. Following RNA extraction, reverse transcription yielded cDNA that acted as the sequencing template. Assay used: immunoSEQ multiplex PCR; TCRdb lists only in-frame clones, some missing. The profile covers over 90,000 clones, with around 86% appearing a single time and around 10% taken by the ten largest. The treatment was: oral pan-JAK inhibitor, 5-10 mg twice daily. The sequencing here drew on CD8+ T cells sorted from blood, taken at approximately week 30, from a patient treated with tofacitinib. These receptors were collected from a human donor with alopecia areata.

The genes are TRBV2 and TRBJ1-1, with 12 nucleotides matching TRBD1. Germline V gene lookup returns CDR1 SNHLY and CDR2 FYNNEI. V trimming: 8 bases; J trimming: 8 bases; junction bases outside the gene matches: 3. The CDR3 spans 12 residues. This CDR3 is CASSGTGGEAFF. Here the CDR3 DNA reads TGTGCCAGCTCCGGGACAGGGGGCGAAGCTTTCTTT.

The chain combines TRBV23-1 with TRBJ2-7, with D possibly TRBD2 on 5 matching bases. TRBV23-1 is assigned to the ORF class and has an uncertain function. This CDR3 has 16 amino acids. Trimming took 4 bases from V and 5 from J, leaving 21 bases between them. The CDR3: CASSLDGRLASDEQYF. For the CDR3, the DNA is TGCGCCAGCAGTCTCGATGGGCGGCTAGCCTCGGACGAGCAGTACTTC.

This clone was counted between two and nine times. The chain couples TRBV30 to TRBJ2-7, with 10 bases fitting TRBD2. The CDR3 has 16 residues. Germline V gene lookup returns CDR1 GTSNPN and CDR2 SVGIG (reference sequence). J gave up 5 bases and V 3 bases, and 13 bases lay outside the gene matches. The CDR3 reads CAWRPLAQREGDEQYF. For the CDR3, the DNA is TGTGCCTGGAGGCCCTTGGCCCAGCGGGAGGGAGACGAGCAGTACTTC.

The chain has TRBV12-5 and TRBJ2-1, with TRBD2 matching over 14 bases. The germline V gene has CDR1 LGHNT and CDR2 FRNRAP. This CDR3 is built from 16 residues. The V segment lost 5 bases and the J segment 8 bases; nucleotides outside the gene matches: 8. CDR3 loop: CASGNPGTSGSYEQFF. DNA of the CDR3: TGTGCTAGTGGTAACCCCGGGACTAGCGGGAGCTATGAGCAGTTCTTC.

The CDR3 DNA follows: TGTGCCAGCAGCTTAGGAAGCGACGAGCAGTACTTC. This translates into CASSLGSDEQYF. The chain employs TRBV7-9 and TRBJ2-7, with unresolved D. The V end lost 1 base, the J end lost 5 bases, and 6 bases lay between the germline ends. Germline V gene sequence: CDR1 SEHNR, CDR2 FQNEAQ (reference sequence). The CDR3 is 12 residues long.

The V gene is TRBV27, the J gene TRBJ2-3; 7 nucleotides agree with TRBD1. The CDR3 loop spans 17 amino acids. Germline V gives CDR1 MNHEY, CDR2 SMNVEV (reference sequence). V shed 0 bases, J shed 6 bases, and the junction held 12 bases outside the gene matches. CDR3 sequence reads: CASSLSLGDSPPDTQYF. CDR3 in DNA: TGTGCCAGCAGTTTATCACTTGGGGACAGCCCGCCGGATACGCAGTATTTT.

This clone occurred a few times. V usage is TRBV5-6 and J usage is TRBJ1-1; D remains unclear. Trimming stripped 6 bases from V and 6 bases from J, with 9 bases between. This CDR3 has 11 residues. CDR1 is SGHDT, CDR2 YYEEEE, per germline. This CDR3 is CASTNGAEAFF. The CDR3 coding sequence is TGTGCCAGCACCAACGGCGCTGAAGCTTTCTTT.

This rearrangement joins TRBV9 to TRBJ2-1; possibly TRBD1 for D (6 bases). The CDR3 covers 15 residues. CDR1 is SGDLS and CDR2 is YYNGEE in the germline V gene. V shed 1 base and J shed 5 bases, with 13 bases lying between them. The CDR3 protein is CASSVSGVNHNEQFF. The CDR3 DNA sequence: TGTGCCAGCAGCGTATCAGGGGTTAACCACAATGAGCAGTTCTTC.

This clone was observed once. The chain uses TRBV4-1 and TRBJ2-7, with 10 bases that match TRBD1. Germline V CDR1 and CDR2: MGHRA, YSYEKL. V lost 4 bases, J lost 4 bases, and 7 bases stayed unmatched. CDR3 length equals 15 residues. CDR3 amino acids: CASSRTGTGVYEQYF. As DNA, the CDR3 is TGCGCCAGCAGCCGAACCGGGACAGGGGTATACGAGCAGTACTTC.

The rearrangement links TRBV2 to TRBJ2-4; 12 nucleotides line up with TRBD1. Unmatched junction bases numbered 5, after V lost 7 bases and J lost 13 bases. CDR3 length: 12 residues. Per germline, CDR1 SNHLY and CDR2 FYNNEI. Here the CDR3 DNA reads TGTGCCAGCACGGGACAGGGGGCACAACAGTACTTC. This encodes CASTGQGAQQYF.

J is TRBJ2-1 and V is TRBV6-6; D is perhaps TRBD2 (6 bases). Germline V CDR1 and CDR2: MNHNY, SVGAGI (reference sequence). This CDR3 is 14 amino acids long. Deletions cut 3 bases from V and 2 bases from J, with 8 bases between. The CDR3 loop reads CASSYRGTYNEQFF. CDR3 in DNA: TGTGCCAGCAGTTATCGGGGGACCTACAATGAGCAGTTCTTC.

J is TRBJ1-2 and V is TRBV15; no clear D gene. CDR1 is LNHNV and CDR2 is YYDKDF in the germline V gene (reference sequence). The V and J ends lost 1 base and 5 bases respectively, with 14 bases between them. This CDR3 is 15 amino acids long. This CDR3 reads CATSRVKGFWYGYTF. The CDR3 region has the DNA TGTGCCACCAGCAGAGTAAAGGGTTTTTGGTATGGCTACACCTTC. The full variable domain, rest sourced from reference TRBV15 and TRBJ1-2, is DAMVIQNPRYQVTQFGKPVTLSCSQTLNHNVMYWYQQKSSQAPKLLFHYYDKDFNNEADTPDNFQSRRPNTSFCFLDIRSPGLGDTAMYLCATSRVKGFWYGYTFGSGTRLTVV.

The chain carries TRBV6-4 and TRBJ1-1, with a possible D match to TRBD1 (5 bases). Germline CDR1 reads MRHNA; CDR2 reads SNTAGT. With 4 bases removed from V and 4 bases from J, the gap between germline ends came to 16 bases. This CDR3 is built from 15 residues. CDR3 sequence reads: CASSANPDQGTEAFF. In DNA form, the CDR3 reads TGTGCCAGCAGTGCCAACCCGGACCAGGGCACTGAAGCTTTCTTT.

This rearrangement joins TRBV29-1 to TRBJ1-3; perhaps TRBD1 as D (5 bases). Germline CDR1 SQVTM, CDR2 ANQGSEA. The V end lost 7 bases, the J end lost 0 bases, and 10 bases lay between the germline ends. This CDR3 contains 13 residues. CDR3 sequence (DNA): TGCAGCGCCTGGGACGGCTCTGGAAACACCATATATTTT. Its translation: CSAWDGSGNTIYF.

This chain uses TRBV29-1 with TRBJ2-7; D possibly corresponds to TRBD2 (5 bases). The V end was cut by 0 bases, the J end by 3 bases, with 12 bases between. Germline CDR1 and CDR2: SQVTM and ANQGSEA. CDR3 length equals 14 residues. In DNA, the CDR3 is TGCAGCGTTGAAGACGGAGGCAGCCTCTACGAGCAGTACTTC. Its protein is CSVEDGGSLYEQYF.

The table lists this clone with a count of one. This chain uses TRBV7-9 with TRBJ1-2, with no clear D. Germline-derived CDR1 and CDR2 are SEHNR and FQNEAQ (reference sequence). V was shortened by 2 bases and J by 11 bases, with 12 bases between the two germline ends. The CDR3 spans 12 residues. The CDR3 DNA is TGTGCCAGCAGCTTATACGGGGAACGGTACACCTTC. This encodes CASSLYGERYTF.

This clone occurred once. This sequence joins TRBV30 and TRBJ1-1; D call uncertain. CDR3 size: 12 residues. The V gene lost 5 bases and the J gene lost 4 bases, with 11 bases spanning the gap. Germline V gene lookup returns CDR1 GTSNPN and CDR2 SVGIG (reference sequence). The CDR3 DNA reads TGTGCCTGGTATGCGGGTGGCACTGAAGCTTTCTTT. Encoded protein: CAWYAGGTEAFF. The variable domain in full, completed from reference TRBV30 and TRBJ1-1, reads SQTIHQWPATLVQPVGSPLSLECTVEGTSNPNLYWYRQAAGRGLQLLFYSVGIGQISSEVPQNLSASRPQDRQFILSSKKLLLSDSGFYLCAWYAGGTEAFFGQGTRLTVV.

V is TRBV27 and J is TRBJ2-1; 9 bases are a match to TRBD2. V dropped 1 base and J dropped 0; count of bases not matched to a gene: 4. Per the germline V gene, CDR1 is MNHEY and CDR2 is SMNVEV (reference sequence). The length of the CDR3 is 17 residues. The CDR3 bases are TGTGCCAGCAGTTTATATGGTAGCGGGAGCTCCTACAATGAGCAGTTCTTC. It yields the protein CASSLYGSGSSYNEQFF.

The V gene is TRBV18, the J gene TRBJ2-7, with a weak D call TRBD1 (7 bases). V shed 6 bases and J shed 4 bases, with 22 bases lying between them. The CDR3 spans 16 residues. Germline assignment: CDR1 KGHSH and CDR2 LQKENI. CDR3 DNA sequence: TGTGCCAGCTCTCGACAGGGACTTATACCCCGTTACGAGCAGTACTTC. It yields the protein CASSRQGLIPRYEQYF.

A few counts support this clone. The chain combines TRBV6-5 with TRBJ2-7, with D possibly matching TRBD2 (5 bases). This CDR3 region has 12 residues. From germline, CDR1 is MNHEY and CDR2 SVGAGI. Deletions cut 6 bases from V and 4 bases from J, with 10 bases between. The DNA of the CDR3 is TGTGCCAGCAGCAGCTGGGAGTACGAGCAGTACTTC. It yields the protein CASSSWEYEQYF.

The chain combines TRBV29-1 with TRBJ2-7, with D tentatively TRBD1 (5 bases). The CDR3 has 17 residues. The V end was cut by 0 bases, the J end by 2 bases, with 20 bases between. Looked up from germline, CDR1 is SQVTM and CDR2 is ANQGSEA. The CDR3 reads CSVEDPLSGNNPYEQYF. CDR3 in DNA: TGCAGCGTTGAAGATCCCCTATCAGGGAACAACCCCTACGAGCAGTACTTC.

This chain connects TRBV9 to TRBJ2-3; 7 bases are shared with TRBD1. The CDR3 loop spans 15 amino acids. CDR1 SGDLS and CDR2 YYNGEE come from the germline V gene. Trimming removed 0 bases from V and 0 bases from J; junction bases left unmatched: 1. The DNA for the CDR3 is TGTGCCAGCAGCGTAGAGACAGGGAGCACAGATACGCAGTATTTT. Translation: CASSVETGSTDTQYF.

This clone was picked up one time. DNA of the CDR3: TGTGCCAGCAGTCGAAGCACACCCTTGGGCACTGAAGCTTTCTTT. It encodes CASSRSTPLGTEAFF. This chain uses TRBV27 with TRBJ1-1; D is unclear. CDR1 and CDR2 from the germline V gene are MNHEY and SMNVEV (reference sequence). The CDR3 is made up of 15 amino acids. V was pared by 5 bases and J by 4 bases, with 17 bases between.

The chain is built from TRBV6-1 and TRBJ1-4, with 12 bases aligning to TRBD1. Germline V gene lookup returns CDR1 MNHNS and CDR2 SASEGT. This CDR3 has 16 residues. Germline trimming cut 1 base from V and 7 bases from J; bases unmatched to any gene: 4. The CDR3 protein is CASSEGGTGGPEKLFF. The CDR3 DNA is TGTGCCAGCAGTGAAGGGGGGACAGGGGGCCCTGAAAAACTGTTTTTT.

This clone showed up just once. The V gene is TRBV27, the J gene TRBJ2-2, with D uncertain. V lost 3 bases and J 8 bases, leaving 4 bases between the germline ends. This CDR3 spans 11 amino acids. Germline CDR1 and CDR2: MNHEY and SMNVEV (reference sequence). The CDR3 DNA is TGTGCCAGCAGTTTCGGGGGGGAGCTGTTTTTT. Its protein product is CASSFGGELFF.

This chain joins TRBV12-5 and TRBJ2-3; tentatively, D is TRBD1 (5 bases). This CDR3 is built from 15 residues. V lost 6 bases, J lost 4 bases, and 17 bases lay in between. CDR1 LGHNT and CDR2 FRNRAP come from the germline V gene. Written as DNA, the CDR3 is TGTGCTAGTGGACCCGGACAACACGGCGCAGATACGCAGTATTTT. Amino acids: CASGPGQHGADTQYF. The full variable domain, rest sourced from reference TRBV12-5 and TRBJ2-3, is DARVTQTPRHKVTEMGQEVTMRCQPILGHNTVFWYRQTMMQGLELLAYFRNRAPLDDSGMPKDRFSAEMPDATLATLKIQPSEPRDSAVYFCASGPGQHGADTQYFGPGTRLTVL.

This sequence joins TRBV7-9 and TRBJ2-1, with 8 bases lining up with TRBD1. Germline lookup yields CDR1 SEHNR and CDR2 FQNEAQ (reference sequence). Germline trimming cut 5 bases from V and 0 bases from J; bases unmatched to any gene: 0. The CDR3 runs 14 residues. In DNA, the CDR3 is TGTGCCAGCAGCACAGGGGGCTCCTACAATGAGCAGTTCTTC. Residues: CASSTGGSYNEQFF.

This rearrangement joins TRBV4-1 to TRBJ2-5; no clear D gene. The CDR3 has 16 residues. V gave up 0 bases and J gave up 5 bases, with 16 bases separating them. The V gene's germline CDR1 is MGHRA and CDR2 YSYEKL. This CDR3 is CASSQEGFRLEETQYF. The CDR3 DNA is TGCGCCAGCAGCCAAGAGGGCTTTCGCCTAGAGGAGACCCAGTACTTC.

The chain recombines TRBV27 with TRBJ2-1; D may be TRBD1 (5 bases). This CDR3 contains 16 residues. V lost 2 bases to trimming and J lost 2 bases, with 13 bases between them. CDR1 and CDR2 from the germline V gene are MNHEY and SMNVEV (reference sequence). The CDR3 DNA reads as TGTGCCAGCAGTTTACTGGGATCAGGGCCCTACAATGAGCAGTTCTTC. It yields the protein CASSLLGSGPYNEQFF.